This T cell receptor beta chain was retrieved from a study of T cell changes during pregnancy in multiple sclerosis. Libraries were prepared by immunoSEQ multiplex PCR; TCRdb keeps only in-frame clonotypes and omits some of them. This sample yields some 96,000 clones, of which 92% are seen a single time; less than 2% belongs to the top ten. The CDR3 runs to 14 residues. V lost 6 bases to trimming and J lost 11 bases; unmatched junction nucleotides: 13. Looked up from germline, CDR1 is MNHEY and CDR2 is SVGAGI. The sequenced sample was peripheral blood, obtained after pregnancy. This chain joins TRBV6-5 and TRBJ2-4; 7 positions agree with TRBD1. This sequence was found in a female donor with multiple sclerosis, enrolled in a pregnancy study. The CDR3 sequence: CASRKPGTAGLQYF. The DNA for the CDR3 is TGTGCCAGCAGGAAACCCGGGACAGCTGGCCTTCAGTACTTC.